This TCR beta chain was sequenced in a study of beta chain features in type 1 diabetes. Concerning this clone itself: Its antigen is undetermined.

Expressed TCRB transcripts were sequenced, since all the RNA that had been isolated was reverse transcribed. The assay was immunoSEQ multiplex PCR, and TCRdb's table has in-frame clones only and misses some. This table holds under 250,000 clones, around a quarter found once. A CD45RO/CCR7/CD25/CD127/CD95/CD27 panel sorted naive, central memory, regulatory and stem cell-like memory CD4+ cells. This CDR3 is 15 amino acids long. Looked up from germline, CDR1 is SGHRS and CDR2 is YFSETQ. Trimming removed 4 bases from V and 7 bases from J; junction bases left unmatched: 9. The study, taken as a whole, reports: When Type 1 diabetes patients were examined, their TCRB CDR3s proved moderately but significantly shorter in all four CD4+ subsets. Sequencing of cDNA might inflate the share of cells that strongly express TCR.

The rearrangement uses TRBV5-1 and TRBJ2-2; 8 nucleotides agree with TRBD2. The sequence derives from a man aged 25-45 years in good health. The specimen was central memory CD4+ T cells from blood. The DNA for the CDR3 is TGCGCCAGCAGCCCCAGCGGGAGAAATGACGGGGAGCTGTTTTTT. The encoded protein is CASSPSGRNDGELFF.